A selection of T cell receptor beta chains follows, all from one sample in a study of T cells after yellow fever vaccination. TCRdb re-called the 5' RACE reads with MiXCR, one entry per CDR3 protein. This sample has about 400,000 distinct CDR3 sequences, with 6.2% found just once. The specimen was PBMCs, collected 5 days after the yellow fever booster vaccination. Source of these receptors: a man aged 30 to 45 who received the YFV17D yellow fever vaccine. CDR3s include the opening cysteine and the closing phenylalanine or tryptophan. D genes are given only for firm matches. Some rows have no size entry. The others give once, few or many, or a class for an expanded clone.

TRBV15	TRBJ2-7	.	TRBD2	TGTGCCACCAGCAGAAAGGCTAGCGGGATCTCCTACGAGCAGTACTTC	CATSRKASGISYEQYF
TRBV28	TRBJ2-5	.	.	TGTGCCAGCGGCCCGGGACTCCTGGAGACCCAGTACTTC	CASGPGLLETQYF
TRBV4-1	TRBJ2-2	.	.	TGCGCCAGCAGCCAAGTGTCCCGCCTGGACAGCCGCACCGGGGAGCTGTTTTTT	CASSQVSRLDSRTGELFF
TRBV6-1	TRBJ2-1	few	TRBD2	TGTGCCAGCAGCCGCCCGGGACTAGATAAAGTCGGTGAGCAGTTCTTC	CASSRPGLDKVGEQFF
TRBV5-6	TRBJ1-6	few	.	TGTGCCAGCAGCTTATCGGGCAGTAATAATTCACCCCTCCACTTT	CASSLSGSNNSPLHF
TRBV11-1	TRBJ2-1	many	.	TGTGCCAGCAGCTTGGGTGGGCCCTCCTACAATGAGCAGTTCTTC	CASSLGGPSYNEQFF
TRBV4-3	TRBJ2-6	many	.	TGCGCCAGCAGCCAAGATGAAGTCCGAGCTGGGGCCAACGTCCTGACTTTC	CASSQDEVRAGANVLTF
TRBV7-2	TRBJ2-5	many	.	TGTGCCAGCAGCTTAGTGGTCAAGGAGACCCAGTACTTC	CASSLVVKETQYF
TRBV6-5	TRBJ2-1	many	.	TGTGCCAGCAGTTACGTGGGGAGCAGCTGGGAGCAGTTCTTC	CASSYVGSSWEQFF
TRBV9	TRBJ1-2	many	.	TGTGCCAGCAGCGTAGACAGAAACTATGGCTACACCTTC	CASSVDRNYGYTF
TRBV5-1	TRBJ2-2	few	TRBD2	TGCGCCAGCAGCCCTGGACTAGTGCGCCCCACCGGGGAGCTGTTTTTT	CASSPGLVRPTGELFF
TRBV11-1	TRBJ1-5	.	.	TGTGCCAGCAGCTTAGACCCAGAACAGGACTGGGGACTATATAGCAATCAGCCCCAGCATTTT	CASSLDPEQDWGLYSNQPQHF
TRBV7-2	TRBJ2-5	.	.	TGTGCCAGCAGCTTAGACCGAGAGGGGACCCAGTACTTC	CASSLDREGTQYF
TRBV24-1	TRBJ2-7	many	TRBD1	TGTGTCAGGGACAGGGGCTCCTACGAGCAGTACTTC	CVRDRGSYEQYF